This T cell receptor (beta chain) appears in the sequencing data of a study of T-cell reconstitution after alpha-beta-depleted transplantation in children (dated by TCRdb to 2016 to 2017). At the level of the whole study: Using TCR repertoire profiling, the study quantitatively followed how T-cell immune reconstitution unfolded in children after TCRalphabeta/CD19-depleted allogeneic hematopoietic cell transplantation. General findings and caveats noted by the study authors: Over subsequent months, a decline in hyperexpanded clone frequencies was noted, and after one year, T-cell counts and TCRbeta diversity were mostly ascribed to newly produced T cells. In some patients, the high TCRbeta diversity seen at day 60 was put down to recipient T cells and intrathymic progenitors that had survived conditioning. The apparently early alphabetaT-cell count recovery about two months after transplant was reportedly dependent on only several hundred rapidly expanded clones derived from non-depleted graft cells.

Worth noting for this clonotype: Which antigen it targets is not known. Base qualities were left out, and no much larger clone turns up one base away.

The CDR3 measures 17 amino acids from cysteine to phenylalanine. The retained sequence is limited to the CDR3, 51 bases, with the frame set at the first base. What this sample's treatment or condition label stands for: allogeneic hematopoietic cell transplantation with graft depleted of TCRalphabeta T cells and CD19 B cells. TCRalphabeta/CD19-depleted allogeneic hematopoietic cell grafts were given to the transplant recipients, all of whom were children. The method behind the library was PCR. TCRdb lists the instrument as Illumina HiSeq 2500. To normalize quantification of the TCRbeta repertoire, the TCR libraries were built with molecular barcoding that relied on unique molecular identifiers. TCRdb redid the processing of the public reads, applying fastp at Q25 and MiXCR, and retained in-frame beta chains. Rows with a matching CDR3 protein are joined into one entry that keeps the most common DNA and genes. The sample table lists about 980,000 distinct CDR3 sequences, about 30% of them with a count of one. Under 30% of the sample lies in the top ten.

The sample was PBMCs, mostly from graft donor cells, taken 360 days after TCRalphabeta/CD19-depleted stem cell transplant. This receptor chain uses TRBV21-1 and TRBJ2-2; TRBD2, the D gene given by the table, was not confirmed from the DNA. TRBV21-1 is described as a pseudogene. The clonotype was recovered from a boy under two years old who had a stem cell transplant for SCID, so the T cells may come from the graft donor. Read as DNA, the sequence is TGTGCCAGCAGCAAAGACCGACTAGCTAGAGACACCGGGGAGCTGTTTTTT. Translated, this is CASSKDRLARDTGELFF.